The rows below give T cell receptor beta chains drawn from one sample of a study of PD-1 blockade in classical Hodgkin lymphoma. The data were produced by immunoSEQ multiplex PCR, yet TCRdb's version contains in-frame clones alone and is incomplete. Of about 97,000 clones listed, approximately 80% are singletons. The sequencing used peripheral blood mononuclear cells (PBMCs), collected at baseline. The receptors derive from a human donor with classical Hodgkin lymphoma. Both conserved end residues are part of each CDR3. D genes are given only for firm matches. The listing skips clone size in some rows; elsewhere it reads once, few, many or a size class.

abundance | j_gene | v_gene | d_gene | CDR3nt | CDR3aa
NA | TRBJ2-1 | TRBV10-3 | NA | TGTGCCATCAGTGAGCCCATTAACAGGGTGACTGAGCAGTTCTTC | CAISEPINRVTEQFF
NA | TRBJ2-5 | TRBV9 | TRBD1 | TGTGCCAGCAGCGTGGGGACAGCGCGGGAGACCCAGTACTTC | CASSVGTARETQYF
NA | TRBJ2-7 | TRBV5-1 | NA | TGCGCCAGCAGCTTAGGTGGGGTCTCCGAGCAGTACTTC | CASSLGGVSEQYF
NA | TRBJ2-5 | TRBV5-4 | TRBD2 | TGTGCCAGCAGCTTGGGGGGACTAGCGGGAGGATCCCAAGAGACCCAGTACTTC | CASSLGGLAGGSQETQYF
NA | TRBJ2-5 | TRBV7-6 | TRBD1 | TGTGCCAGCAGCTCCGACCCACAGGGGCGAGGGGAGACCCAGTACTTC | CASSSDPQGRGETQYF
NA | TRBJ2-1 | TRBV28 | TRBD1 | TGTGCCAGCAGCCCGGACAGGAATGAGCAGTTCTTC | CASSPDRNEQFF
NA | TRBJ2-2 | TRBV7-8 | NA | TGTGCCAGCAGCTTTGGGGAAGGCGGGGAGCTGTTTTTT | CASSFGEGGELFF
NA | TRBJ2-5 | TRBV10-3 | TRBD1 | TGTGCCATCAGTGAGGACAGGGGAGAGACCCAGTACTTC | CAISEDRGETQYF
NA | TRBJ1-1 | TRBV6-6 | TRBD1 | TGTGCCAGCAGTAGGGACAGGGGGGGCCCTGAAGCTTTCTTT | CASSRDRGGPEAFF
NA | TRBJ2-1 | TRBV4-1 | TRBD2 | TGCGCCAGCAGCCAAGTGGGACTAGCCCTCTATGAGCAGTTCTTC | CASSQVGLALYEQFF
NA | TRBJ2-7 | TRBV15 | NA | TGTGCCACCAGCAGTAACAGGTCTTACTCCTACGAGCAGTACTTC | CATSSNRSYSYEQYF
NA | TRBJ2-1 | TRBV25-1 | NA | TGTGCCAGCAGTAACTGGGAGTCGGGTGAGCAGTTCTTC | CASSNWESGEQFF
NA | TRBJ1-4 | TRBV7-9 | NA | TGTGCCAGCAGCTTATTAAGGGGTGAAAAACTGTTTTTT | CASSLLRGEKLFF
NA | TRBJ1-1 | TRBV9 | NA | TGTGCCAGCAGCGTAGGGGCAGCGAGGGACACTGAAGCTTTCTTT | CASSVGAARDTEAFF
NA | TRBJ2-1 | TRBV5-6 | TRBD2 | TGTGCCAGCAGCGGGGGACTAGCGGGATTCGCTGAGCAGTTCTTC | CASSGGLAGFAEQFF
NA | TRBJ2-3 | TRBV30 | NA | TGTGCCTGGCTAGGTAGGGGCACAGATACGCAGTATTTT | CAWLGRGTDTQYF
NA | TRBJ2-2 | TRBV6-5 | NA | TGTGCCAGCAGAAGACAGAGTTCCACCGGGGAGCTGTTTTTT | CASRRQSSTGELFF
NA | TRBJ2-7 | TRBV4-2 | TRBD2 | TGTGCCAGCAGCTATAGCGGGGACTCCTACGAGCAGTACTTC | CASSYSGDSYEQYF
NA | TRBJ1-2 | TRBV9 | NA | TGTGCCAGCAGCGCCAGACAATACTATGGCTACACCTTC | CASSARQYYGYTF
NA | TRBJ1-1 | TRBV5-1 | NA | TGCGCCAGCAGCTTGGGGGCAGGGAGCACTGAAGCTTTCTTT | CASSLGAGSTEAFF
NA | TRBJ1-2 | TRBV5-8 | NA | TGTGCCAGCAGCCCTGAGGGGGGCGCGGGTGGCTACACCTTC | CASSPEGGAGGYTF
NA | TRBJ1-2 | TRBV29-1 | NA | TGCAGCGTTGAAGATCCGGAAGGACTTGGCTACACCTTC | CSVEDPEGLGYTF
NA | TRBJ2-7 | TRBV6-5 | NA | TGTGCCAGCAGCCCCACCTCCTACGAGCAGTACTTC | CASSPTSYEQYF
NA | TRBJ2-6 | TRBV11-2 | NA | TGTGCCAGCAGCTTACAGGTTTCTGGGGCCAACGTCCTGACTTTC | CASSLQVSGANVLTF
NA | TRBJ2-3 | TRBV30 | NA | TGTGCCTGGAGTGTACGAGCAGATACGCAGTATTTT | CAWSVRADTQYF
NA | TRBJ2-5 | TRBV10-3 | TRBD2 | TGTGCCATCAGTGAGTCACTAGCGAGGGAGACCCAGTACTTC | CAISESLARETQYF
NA | TRBJ1-1 | TRBV11-2 | NA | TGTGCCAGCAGCTTACCCTGGAACACTGAAGCTTTCTTT | CASSLPWNTEAFF
once | TRBJ1-5 | TRBV10-3 | NA | TGTGCCATCAGTGGTCCCGGGGGTGGCGGGCAGCCCCAGCATTTT | CAISGPGGGGQPQHF
once | TRBJ2-2 | TRBV9 | TRBD1 | TGTGCCAGCAGCCCCCGGGACAGGGGGAACACCGGGGAGCTGTTTTTT | CASSPRDRGNTGELFF